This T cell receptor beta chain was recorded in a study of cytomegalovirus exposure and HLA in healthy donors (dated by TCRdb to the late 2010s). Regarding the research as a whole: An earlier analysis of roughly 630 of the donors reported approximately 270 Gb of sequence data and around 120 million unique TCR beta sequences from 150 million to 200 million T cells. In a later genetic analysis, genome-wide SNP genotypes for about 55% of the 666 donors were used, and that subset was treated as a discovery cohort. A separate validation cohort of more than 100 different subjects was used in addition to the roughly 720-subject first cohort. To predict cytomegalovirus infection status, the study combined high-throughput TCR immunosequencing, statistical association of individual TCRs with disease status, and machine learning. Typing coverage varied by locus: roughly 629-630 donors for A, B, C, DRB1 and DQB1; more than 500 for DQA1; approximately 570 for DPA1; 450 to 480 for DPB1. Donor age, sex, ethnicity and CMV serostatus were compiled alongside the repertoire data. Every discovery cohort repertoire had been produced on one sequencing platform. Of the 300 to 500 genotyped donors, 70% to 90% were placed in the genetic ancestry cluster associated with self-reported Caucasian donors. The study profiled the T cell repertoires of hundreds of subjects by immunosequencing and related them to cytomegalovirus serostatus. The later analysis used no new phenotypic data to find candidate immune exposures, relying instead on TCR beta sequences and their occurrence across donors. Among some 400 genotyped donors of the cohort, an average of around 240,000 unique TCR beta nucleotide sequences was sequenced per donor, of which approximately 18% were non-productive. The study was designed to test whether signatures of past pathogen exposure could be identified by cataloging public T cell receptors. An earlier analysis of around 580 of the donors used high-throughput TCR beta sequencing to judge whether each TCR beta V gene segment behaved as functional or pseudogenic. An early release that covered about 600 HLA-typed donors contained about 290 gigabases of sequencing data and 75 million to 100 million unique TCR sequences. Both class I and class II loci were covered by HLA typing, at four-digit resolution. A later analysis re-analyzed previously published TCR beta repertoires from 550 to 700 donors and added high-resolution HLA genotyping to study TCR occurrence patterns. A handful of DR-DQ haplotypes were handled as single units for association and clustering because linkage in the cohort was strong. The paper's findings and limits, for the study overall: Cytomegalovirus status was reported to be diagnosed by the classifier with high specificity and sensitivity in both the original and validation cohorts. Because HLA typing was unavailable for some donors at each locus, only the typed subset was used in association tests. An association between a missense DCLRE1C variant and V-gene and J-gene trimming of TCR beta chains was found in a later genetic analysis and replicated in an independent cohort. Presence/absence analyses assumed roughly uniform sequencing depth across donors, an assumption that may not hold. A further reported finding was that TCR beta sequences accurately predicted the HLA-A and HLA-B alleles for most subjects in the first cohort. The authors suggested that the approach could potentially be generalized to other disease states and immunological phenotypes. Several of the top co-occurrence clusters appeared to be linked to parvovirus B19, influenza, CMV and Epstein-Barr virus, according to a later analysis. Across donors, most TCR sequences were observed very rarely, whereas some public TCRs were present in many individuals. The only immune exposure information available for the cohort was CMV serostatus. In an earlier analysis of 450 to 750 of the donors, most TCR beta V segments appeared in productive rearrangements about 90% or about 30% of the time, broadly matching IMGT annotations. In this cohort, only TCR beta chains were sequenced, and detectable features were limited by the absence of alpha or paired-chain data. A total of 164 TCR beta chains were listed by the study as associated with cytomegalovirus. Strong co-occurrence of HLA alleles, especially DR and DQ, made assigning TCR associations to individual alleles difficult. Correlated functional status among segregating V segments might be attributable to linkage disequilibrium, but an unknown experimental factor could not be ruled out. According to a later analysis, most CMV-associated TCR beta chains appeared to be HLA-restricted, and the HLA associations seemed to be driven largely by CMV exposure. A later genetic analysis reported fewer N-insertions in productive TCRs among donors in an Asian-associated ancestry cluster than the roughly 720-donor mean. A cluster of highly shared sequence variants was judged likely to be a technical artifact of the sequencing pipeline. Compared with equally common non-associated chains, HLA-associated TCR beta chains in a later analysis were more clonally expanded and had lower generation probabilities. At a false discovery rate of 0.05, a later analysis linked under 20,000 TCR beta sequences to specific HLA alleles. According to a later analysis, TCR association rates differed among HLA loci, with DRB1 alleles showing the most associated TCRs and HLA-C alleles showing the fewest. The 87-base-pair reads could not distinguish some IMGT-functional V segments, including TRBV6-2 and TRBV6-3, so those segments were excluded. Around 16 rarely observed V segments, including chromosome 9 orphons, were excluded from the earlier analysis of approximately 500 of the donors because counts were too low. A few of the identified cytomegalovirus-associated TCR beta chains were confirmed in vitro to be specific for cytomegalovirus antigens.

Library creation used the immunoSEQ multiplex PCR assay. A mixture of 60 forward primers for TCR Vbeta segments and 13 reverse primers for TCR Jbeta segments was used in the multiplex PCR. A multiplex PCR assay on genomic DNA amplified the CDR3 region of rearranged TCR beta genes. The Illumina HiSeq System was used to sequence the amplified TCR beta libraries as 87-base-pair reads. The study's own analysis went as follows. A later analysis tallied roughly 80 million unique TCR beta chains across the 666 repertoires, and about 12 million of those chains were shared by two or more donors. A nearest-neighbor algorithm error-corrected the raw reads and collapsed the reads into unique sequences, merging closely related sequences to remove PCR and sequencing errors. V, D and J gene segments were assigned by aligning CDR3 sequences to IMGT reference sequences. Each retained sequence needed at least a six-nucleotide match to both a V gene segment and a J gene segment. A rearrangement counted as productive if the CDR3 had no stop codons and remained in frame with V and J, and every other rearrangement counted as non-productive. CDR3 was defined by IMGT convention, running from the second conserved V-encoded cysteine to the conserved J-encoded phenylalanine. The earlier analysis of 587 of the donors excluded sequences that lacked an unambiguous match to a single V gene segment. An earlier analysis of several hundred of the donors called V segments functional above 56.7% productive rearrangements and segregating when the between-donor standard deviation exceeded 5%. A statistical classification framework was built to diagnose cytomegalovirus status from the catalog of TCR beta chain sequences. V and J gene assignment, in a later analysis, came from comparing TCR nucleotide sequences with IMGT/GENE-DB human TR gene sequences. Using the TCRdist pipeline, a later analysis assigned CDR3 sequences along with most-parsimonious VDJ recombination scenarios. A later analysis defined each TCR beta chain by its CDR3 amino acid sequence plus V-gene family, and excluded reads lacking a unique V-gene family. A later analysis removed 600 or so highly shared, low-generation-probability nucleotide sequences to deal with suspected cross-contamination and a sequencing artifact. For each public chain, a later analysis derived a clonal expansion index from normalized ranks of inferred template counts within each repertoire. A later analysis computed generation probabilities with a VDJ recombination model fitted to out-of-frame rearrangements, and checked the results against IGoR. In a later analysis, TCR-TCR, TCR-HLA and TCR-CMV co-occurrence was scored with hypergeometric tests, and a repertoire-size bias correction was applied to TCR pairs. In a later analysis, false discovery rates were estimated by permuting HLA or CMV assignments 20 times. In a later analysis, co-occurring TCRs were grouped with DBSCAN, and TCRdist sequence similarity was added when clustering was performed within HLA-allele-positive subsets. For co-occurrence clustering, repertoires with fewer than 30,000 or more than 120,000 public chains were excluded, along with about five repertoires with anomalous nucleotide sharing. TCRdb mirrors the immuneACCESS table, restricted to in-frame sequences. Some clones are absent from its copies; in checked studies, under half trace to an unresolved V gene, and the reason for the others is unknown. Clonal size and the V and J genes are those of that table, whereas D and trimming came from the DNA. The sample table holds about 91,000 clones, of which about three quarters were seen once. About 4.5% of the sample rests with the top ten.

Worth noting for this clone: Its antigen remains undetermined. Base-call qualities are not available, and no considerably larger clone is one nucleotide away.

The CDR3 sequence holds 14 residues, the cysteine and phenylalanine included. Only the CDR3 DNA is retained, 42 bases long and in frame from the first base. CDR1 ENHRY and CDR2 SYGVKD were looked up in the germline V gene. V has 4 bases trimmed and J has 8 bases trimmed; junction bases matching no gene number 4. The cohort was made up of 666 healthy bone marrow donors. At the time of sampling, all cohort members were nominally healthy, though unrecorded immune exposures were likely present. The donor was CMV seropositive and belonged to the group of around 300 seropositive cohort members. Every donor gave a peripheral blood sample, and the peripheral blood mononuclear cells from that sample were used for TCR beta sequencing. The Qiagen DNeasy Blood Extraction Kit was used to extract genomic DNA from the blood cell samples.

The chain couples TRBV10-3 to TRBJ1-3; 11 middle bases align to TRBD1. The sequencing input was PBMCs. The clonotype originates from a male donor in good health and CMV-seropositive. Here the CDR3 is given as CAISGGTGGDTIYF. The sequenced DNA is TGTGCCATCAGTGGAGGGACAGGGGGGGACACCATATATTTT.